These 30 T cell receptor beta chains came from one sample sequenced in a study of CD4 and CD8 cells across lung adenocarcinoma regions. TCRdb re-called the PCR reads with MiXCR, one entry per CDR3 protein. The sample contains 4,900 or so distinct CDR3 sequences, 55% to 70% of which appear only once. Sequenced input: CD4+ T cells from the center of a lung tumor. The receptors were sampled from a male donor with lung adenocarcinoma. The CD4 and CD8 labels of this study may be unreliable.

This clonotype qualifies as medium-sized (0.01 to 0.1%). The chain joins TRBV6-5 to TRBJ1-1; possible D gene TRBD1, 5 bases. CDR1 is MNHEY and CDR2 is SVGAGI in the germline V gene. The CDR3 contains 12 residues. With 4 bases removed from V and 8 bases from J, the gap between germline ends came to 11 bases. In DNA form, the CDR3 reads TGTGCCAGCAGTTTACAAGACAGCGAAGCTTTCTTT. This gives the protein CASSLQDSEAFF.

V and J are TRBV6-4 and TRBJ2-3; D could derive from TRBD1 or TRBD2 (6 bases each). The CDR3 runs to 15 residues. Germline-derived CDR1 and CDR2 are MRHNA and SNTAGT. V lost 6 bases to trimming and J lost 4 bases, with 17 bases between them. Here the CDR3 reads CASRQWGRDADTQYF. CDR3 bases: TGTGCCAGCAGGCAATGGGGGCGGGACGCAGATACGCAGTATTTT.

CDR3 amino acids: CASSPLRRERSDTQYF. CDR3 DNA: TGTGCCAGCAGTCCCTTAAGGCGGGAGAGGTCAGATACGCAGTATTTT. The chain carries TRBV6-1 and TRBJ2-3; 7 bases line up with TRBD2. V lost 5 bases, J lost 4 bases, and 12 bases stayed unmatched. The CDR3 has 16 residues. The germline V gene has CDR1 MNHNS and CDR2 SASEGT.

The V and J genes are TRBV27 and TRBJ2-3; tentatively, D is TRBD1 (5 bases). Germline CDR1 is MNHEY and CDR2 is SMNVEV (reference sequence). This CDR3 has 13 amino acids. V lost 6 bases and J lost 4, with 11 bases in between. As DNA, the CDR3 is TGTGCCAGCAGGTCTCAGGGATCAGATACGCAGTATTTT. It translates to CASRSQGSDTQYF.

V usage is TRBV6-1 and J usage is TRBJ2-5, with D tentatively TRBD2 (5 bases). The CDR3 length is 12 residues. Germline CDR1 MNHNS, CDR2 SASEGT. V gave up 6 bases and J gave up 1 base, with 6 bases separating them. CDR3 residues: CASSGIQETQYF. The DNA for the CDR3 is TGTGCCAGCAGCGGGATCCAAGAGACCCAGTACTTC.

This clonotype was counted once. The V call is TRBV6-1, the J call TRBJ2-2, with D perhaps matching TRBD1 (5 bases). Trimming took 1 base from V and 6 from J, leaving 15 bases between them. This CDR3 contains 16 residues. Germline CDR1 and CDR2: MNHNS and SASEGT. The CDR3 DNA reads TGTGCCAGCAGTGAAGTCGGCAGGGTGATTGCCGGGGAGCTGTTTTTT. Its protein is CASSEVGRVIAGELFF.

The chain recombines TRBV6-1 with TRBJ2-1, with 10 bases that match TRBD2. Germline values: CDR1 MNHNS, CDR2 SASEGT. V gave up 6 bases and J gave up 3 bases; unmatched junction bases: 8. The CDR3 totals 16 residues. The CDR3 is CASSHLLAGVYNEQFF. CDR3 bases: TGTGCCAGCAGCCACCTTCTAGCGGGAGTCTACAATGAGCAGTTCTTC.

With regard to this clonotype: A junction boundary mismatches the germline segment, possibly from a read error. This chain connects TRBV6-5 to TRBJ2-5, with D perhaps matching TRBD1 or TRBD2 (5 bases each). Germline CDR1 and CDR2: MNHEY and SVGAGI. The CDR3 loop spans 15 amino acids. The CDR3 DNA sequence: TGTGCCAGCAGTTACGCAGAGAGAGGGGTAGAGACGCAGTATTTC. Amino acids: CASSYAERGVETQYF.

In its sample, this clonotype was seen a few times. The chain is built from TRBV10-1 and TRBJ2-4; D is tentatively TRBD1 or TRBD2 (5 bases each). The germline CDR1 and CDR2 sequences are WNHNN and SYGVQD (reference sequence). V was trimmed by 6 bases and J by 12 bases, leaving 24 bases between them. The CDR3 extends over 15 amino acids. The CDR3 loop is CASRPGLGAKDTQYF. CDR3 coding DNA: TGCGCCAGCAGACCGGGGCTGGGAGCCAAAGATACTCAGTACTTC.

The chain couples TRBV6-5 to TRBJ1-1; D gene uncertain. The CDR3 extends over 16 amino acids. V was trimmed by 2 bases and J by 6 bases, leaving 19 bases between them. Per the germline V gene, CDR1 is MNHEY and CDR2 is SVGAGI. The CDR3 loop reads CASSYAPRIGTSEAFF. CDR3 nucleotides: TGTGCCAGCAGTTACGCTCCGAGGATTGGTACCTCTGAAGCTTTCTTT.

This clonotype showed up just a few times. The chain links TRBV7-2 to TRBJ1-4; the D gene is possibly TRBD1 (5 bases). The CDR3 runs 15 residues. The germline CDR1 and CDR2 sequences are SGHTA and FQGNSA. V was pared by 1 base and J by 10 bases, with 16 bases between. CDR3 nucleotides: TGTGCCAGCAGCTTAGGTTCAGGGAAGGGAAGAAAACTGTTTTTT. This encodes CASSLGSGKGRKLFF. Variable domain in full (rest from reference TRBV7-2 and TRBJ1-4): GAGVSQSPSNKVTEKGKDVELRCDPISGHTALYWYRQSLGQGLEFLIYFQGNSAPDKSGLPSDRFSAERTGGSVSTLTIQRTQQEDSAVYLCASSLGSGKGRKLFFGSGTQLSVL.

The chain has TRBV6-5 and TRBJ2-6; 7 bases map to TRBD2. V trimming: 7 bases; J trimming: 2 bases; junction bases outside the gene matches: 11. This CDR3 region has 17 residues. Looked up from germline, CDR1 is MNHEY and CDR2 is SVGAGI. CDR3 DNA: TGTGCCAGCATTCCTCTGGGTGGGGGGGCTGGGGCCAACGTCCTGACTTTC. Protein sequence: CASIPLGGGAGANVLTF.

Worth noting for this clonotype: At one end, the junction sequence differs from germline, possibly due to a read error. The chain employs TRBV24-1 and TRBJ2-3; tentatively, D is TRBD1 or TRBD2 (6 bases each). Germline V lookup: CDR1 KGHDR, CDR2 SFDVKD. This CDR3 has 14 amino acids. CDR3 residues: CAGLGGRVQETQYF. As DNA, the CDR3 is TGTGCGGGGCTCGGGGGCCGTGTCCAAGAGACGCAGTATTTC.

V is TRBV7-2 and J is TRBJ2-7; a weak D match, TRBD2 (6 bases). From germline, CDR1 is SGHTA and CDR2 FQGNSA. There are 15 residues in the CDR3. V was shortened by 5 bases and J by 0 bases, with 14 bases between the two germline ends. CDR3 nucleotides: TGTGCCAGCAGCCCCAGCGGGTTTAGCTCCTACGAGCAGTACTTC. As protein: CASSPSGFSSYEQYF. Complete variable domain (other parts from reference TRBV7-2 and TRBJ2-7): GAGVSQSPSNKVTEKGKDVELRCDPISGHTALYWYRQSLGQGLEFLIYFQGNSAPDKSGLPSDRFSAERTGGSVSTLTIQRTQQEDSAVYLCASSPSGFSSYEQYFGPGTRLTVT.

V gene TRBV10-1 combines with J gene TRBJ1-1; unclear D gene. CDR1 WNHNN and CDR2 SYGVQD come from the germline V gene (reference sequence). V lost 3 bases to trimming and J lost 2 bases, with 7 bases between them. The CDR3 has 13 residues. The DNA of the CDR3 is TGCGCCAGCAGTGAATCCGGTAACACTGAAGCTTTCTTT. Its protein product is CASSESGNTEAFF.

CDR3 protein: CASSFTSGVSEQFF. The CDR3 nucleotides read TGTGCCAGCAGTTTTACTAGCGGGGTATCTGAGCAGTTCTTC. This chain uses TRBV6-5 with TRBJ2-1; 10 positions match TRBD2. The junction had 6 bases not matched to a gene; V was cut back by 4 bases and J by 9 bases. From germline, CDR1 is MNHEY and CDR2 SVGAGI. CDR3 size: 14 residues.

The count of this clonotype is one. A read error may produce the germline difference seen at one junction end. The chain uses TRBV27 and TRBJ2-3; a possible D gene is TRBD2 (6 bases). This CDR3 comprises 15 residues. Per germline, CDR1 MNHEY and CDR2 SMNVEV (reference sequence). This chain's CDR3 is CASSSWRRGKDIQYF. The CDR3 nucleotides are TGTGCCAGCAGTTCATGGCGGAGGGGCAAAGATATTCAGTACTTT.

The chain is built from TRBV11-3 and TRBJ2-1; maybe TRBD2 (5 bases). The J call may be in error: the DNA end matches TRBJ2-5 better. The CDR3 contains 11 residues. Germline values: CDR1 SGHNT, CDR2 YENEEA. The CDR3 protein is CATGVGETQYF. CDR3 nucleotides: TGTGCCACCGGGGTAGGGGAGACCCAGTACTTC.

The chain employs TRBV11-2 and TRBJ2-7, with 7 bases aligning to TRBD2. From germline, CDR1 is SGHAT and CDR2 FQNNGV. J was trimmed by 7 bases and V by 1 base; bases with no gene match: 10. The CDR3 loop spans 15 amino acids. Here the CDR3 reads CASSLALLAEGEQYF. CDR3 nucleotide sequence: TGTGCCAGCAGCTTAGCTCTCCTAGCGGAGGGGGAGCAGTACTTC.

On this clonotype: One junction end does not reproduce the germline sequence, and a read error may be involved. CDR3 nucleotide sequence: TGTGCCATCACGGGGCGGAGAGATAAAAATACTCAGTATTTC. Translation gives CAITGRRDKNTQYF. The V call is TRBV10-3, the J call TRBJ2-6; D assignment may be TRBD1 or TRBD2 (5 bases each). Germline-derived CDR1 and CDR2 are ENHRY and SYGVKD. CDR3 length equals 14 residues.

The genes are TRBV6-1 and TRBJ2-7; TRBD2 agrees at 7 bases. The length of the CDR3 is 16 residues. V was pared by 5 bases and J by 1 base, with 11 bases of the junction left unmatched. From germline, CDR1 is MNHNS and CDR2 SASEGT. DNA of the CDR3: TGTGCCAGCAGTCTAAATCGACTAGCAAGGTCCTACGAGCAGTACTTC. Protein sequence: CASSLNRLARSYEQYF.

The chain combines TRBV4-1 with TRBJ2-1; no reliable D call. The DNA end is more similar to TRBJ2-7, so the J call may be wrong. The V gene's germline CDR1 is MGHRA and CDR2 YSYEKL. This CDR3 region has 16 residues. Here the CDR3 DNA reads TGCGCCAGCAGCCAAGATCGAGAAAATACCCGGTACGAGCAGTACTTC. Protein sequence: CASSQDRENTRYEQYF.

Relative to its sample, this clonotype is medium-sized. The CDR3 nucleotides are TGTGCCAGCAGTCGGACTAGCGGGAGTACGGATCGGTTCTTC. Its protein product is CASSRTSGSTDRFF. The rearrangement links TRBV6-1 to TRBJ2-1; 13 nucleotides match TRBD2. Per germline, CDR1 MNHNS and CDR2 SASEGT. CDR3 size: 14 residues. The V and J ends lost 5 bases and 15 bases, in that order; junction bases with no gene match: 10.

The CDR3 region is CASSPQGSAGHSYEQYF. In DNA, the CDR3 is TGTGCCAGCAGCCCCCAAGGGTCCGCGGGACACTCCTACGAGCAGTACTTC. The V call is TRBV7-2, the J call TRBJ2-5, with D tentatively TRBD1 or TRBD2 (6 bases each). The J call is doubtful: the DNA matches TRBJ2-7 better. The germline V gene encodes CDR1 SGHTA and CDR2 FQGNSA. This CDR3 spans 17 amino acids.

The chain carries TRBV10-1 and TRBJ2-2, with unresolved D. Per germline, CDR1 WNHNN and CDR2 SYGVQD (reference sequence). V was pared by 8 bases and J by 11 bases, with 15 bases between. This CDR3 has 12 amino acids. CDR3 protein: CASCQITDELFF. The CDR3 DNA reads TGCGCCAGCTGTCAAATCACCGATGAGCTGTTTTTT.

In DNA form, the CDR3 reads TGTGCCAGCAGTTTGGGGACTTGCGGGACAGATACGCAGTATTTT. It yields the protein CASSLGTCGTDTQYF. The V and J genes are TRBV27 and TRBJ2-3; weak D call: TRBD2 (6 bases). The germline V gene encodes CDR1 MNHEY and CDR2 SMNVEV (reference sequence). Trimming pared 3 bases from V and 3 bases from J, leaving 13 bases between. This CDR3 contains 15 residues.

In its sample, this clonotype ranks as large (0.1 to 1%). The CDR3 spells CASSLGSYTDTQYF. The CDR3 nucleotides are TGTGCCAGCAGTCTGGGGTCTTACACAGATACGCAGTATTTT. The chain recombines TRBV27 with TRBJ2-3; D call uncertain. This CDR3 contains 14 residues. CDR1 is MNHEY and CDR2 is SMNVEV in the germline V gene (reference sequence). V shed 5 bases and J shed 2 bases, with 11 bases lying between them.

The V call is TRBV6-1, the J call TRBJ2-1; 9 nucleotides align to TRBD2. Germline V gene sequence: CDR1 MNHNS, CDR2 SASEGT. The trim removed 8 bases at V and 8 bases at J, leaving 13 bases unmatched. The CDR3 length is 15 residues. Here the CDR3 DNA reads TGTGCCAGCGCTTTTGGCCTAGCGGGAATCGATGAGCAGTTCTTC. Its protein is CASAFGLAGIDEQFF.

The chain is built from TRBV6-1 and TRBJ2-1, with 7 bases identical to TRBD2. Germline values: CDR1 MNHNS, CDR2 SASEGT. V trimming: 8 bases; J trimming: 6 bases; junction bases outside the gene matches: 19. This CDR3 is built from 17 residues. In DNA form, the CDR3 reads TGTGCCAGCGACTTTGTTCGTGGGCTAGCGGAGACCAATGAGCAGTTCTTC. Translation: CASDFVRGLAETNEQFF.

V usage is TRBV6-5 and J usage is TRBJ2-2, with D tentatively TRBD2 (6 bases). The end of the DNA aligns better with TRBJ2-3, so the J call may be wrong. The CDR3 consists of 15 residues. Per the germline V gene, CDR1 is MNHEY and CDR2 is SVGAGI. As DNA, the CDR3 is TGTGCCAGCAGTTACAAGGCGGGGAGCACCGAGGCGCAGTATTTT. This translates into CASSYKAGSTEAQYF.